A selection of T cell receptor beta chains follows, all from one sample in a study of a mutant IDH1 vaccine in newly diagnosed glioma. Their cognate antigens are unknown. Method: immunoSEQ multiplex PCR; TCRdb's copy keeps in-frame clones and lacks some. This sample has about 32,000 clones, with about four fifths found just once. The input for sequencing was PBMCs, taken from a glioma patient whose treatment included an IDH1 peptide vaccine. These receptors originate from a woman between 18 and 30 years old with glioma. Both conserved end residues are part of each CDR3. The D gene is left open where the match is weak. The size of a clone is reported for some rows only, either as once, few or many, or as a class for expanded clones.

TRBV5-1	-	TRBD1	TRBJ1-1	CASSRSPVGGQGGTEAFF	TGCGCCAGCAGCCGAAGCCCAGTCGGCGGACAGGGAGGGACTGAAGCTTTCTTT
TRBV15	once	-	TRBJ1-5	CATSRDRLGAGQPQHF	TGTGCCACCAGCAGAGATCGACTCGGGGCTGGACAGCCCCAGCATTTT
TRBV2	-	-	TRBJ2-7	CASTAFAEQYF	TGTGCCAGCACAGCATTCGCCGAGCAGTACTTC
TRBV19	-	-	TRBJ2-7	CASSIDSDGSPYEQYF	TGTGCCAGTAGTATAGATTCCGACGGGTCCCCCTACGAGCAGTACTTC
TRBV28	-	-	TRBJ1-2	CASTPRDYYGYTF	TGTGCCAGCACCCCCAGGGATTACTATGGCTACACCTTC
TRBV6-5	few	-	TRBJ1-6	CASSYSMGANSPLHF	TGTGCCAGCAGTTACTCGATGGGGGCTAATTCACCCCTCCACTTT
TRBV5-4	-	-	TRBJ2-2	CASSLAKGINTGELFF	TGTGCCAGCAGCTTGGCAAAGGGGATCAACACCGGGGAGCTGTTTTTT
TRBV28	-	-	TRBJ2-1	CASSLQGKFYNEQFF	TGTGCCAGCAGTTTACAGGGGAAGTTTTACAATGAGCAGTTCTTC
TRBV28	-	TRBD2	TRBJ2-1	CASSRGLAGGRGGNEQFF	TGTGCCAGCAGCCGGGGACTAGCGGGAGGTCGGGGGGGCAATGAGCAGTTCTTC
TRBV11-3	-	-	TRBJ1-1	CASSLGEEFMNTEAFF	TGTGCCAGCAGCTTAGGAGAGGAATTTATGAACACTGAAGCTTTCTTT
TRBV4-1	-	-	TRBJ2-5	CASSQEYRQETQYF	TGCGCCAGCAGCCAAGAGTACCGGCAAGAGACCCAGTACTTC
TRBV6-1	-	-	TRBJ2-1	CASWTRYNEQFF	TGTGCCAGCTGGACACGCTACAATGAGCAGTTCTTC
TRBV6-6	-	-	TRBJ2-1	CASSSALMGEYNEQFF	TGTGCCAGCAGTTCGGCCCTTATGGGGGAGTACAATGAGCAGTTCTTC
TRBV5-1	once	-	TRBJ2-7	CATTASPSSYEQYF	TGCGCCACCACGGCCAGTCCTAGCTCCTACGAGCAGTACTTC
TRBV9	few	-	TRBJ1-1	CASSVAAAGAKMNTEAFF	TGTGCCAGCAGCGTAGCCGCCGCAGGGGCCAAGATGAACACTGAAGCTTTCTTT
TRBV5-6	-	TRBD2	TRBJ2-3	CASSLLAGASTQYF	TGTGCCAGCAGCTTGCTAGCGGGAGCGTCTACGCAGTATTTT
TRBV7-9	-	-	TRBJ1-1	CASSYIRMNTEAFF	TGTGCCAGCAGCTATATCAGAATGAACACTGAAGCTTTCTTT
TRBV13	-	-	TRBJ2-7	CASSPSRGSYEQYF	TGTGCCAGCAGCCCCAGCAGGGGCTCCTACGAGCAGTACTTC
TRBV18	-	-	TRBJ1-5	CASSPNTNSNQPQHF	TGTGCCAGCTCACCAAACACCAATAGCAATCAGCCCCAGCATTTT
TRBV7-2	-	-	TRBJ2-7	CASGGQGHSYEQYF	TGTGCCAGCGGGGGGCAGGGCCATTCCTACGAGCAGTACTTC
TRBV4-3	-	-	TRBJ2-1	CASSQDTGTYEQFF	TGCGCCAGCAGCCAAGATACGGGGACTTATGAGCAGTTCTTC
TRBV5-4	-	-	TRBJ2-7	CASSLPFIYEQYF	TGTGCCAGCAGCCTTCCCTTTATATACGAGCAGTACTTC
TRBV7-8	once	TRBD1	TRBJ2-7	CASSTTGTAKYEQYF	TGTGCCAGCAGCACCACCGGGACAGCCAAATACGAGCAGTACTTC
TRBV18	-	-	TRBJ2-1	CASSYPSVSSYNEQFF	TGTGCCAGCTCATACCCTAGCGTTAGCTCCTACAATGAGCAGTTCTTC
TRBV4-3	-	TRBD2	TRBJ2-7	CASSPGLAGGSFKSEQYF	TGCGCCAGCAGCCCGGGACTAGCGGGAGGGAGTTTTAAGAGCGAGCAGTACTTC
TRBV7-2	-	-	TRBJ2-7	CASSLAAGISYEQYF	TGTGCCAGCAGCTTAGCGGCCGGGATTTCCTACGAGCAGTACTTC